A single sample gave rise to the 22 T cell receptor beta chains below, sequenced in a study of tumor and adjacent non-tumor tissue in lung cancer. RNA was extracted from bulk tissue without any cell sorting. TCRbeta libraries were built with three rounds of nested PCR, modified from ARM-PCR. MiXCR, applied by TCRdb to the multiplex PCR reads, yields one record per CDR3 protein. The top ten hold around 15% of the sample, which has 90,000 or so distinct CDR3 sequences, approximately 57% seen once. The material sequenced was lung tumor tissue. The receptors were sampled from a man in his 70s with non-small cell lung cancer.

A note on this clonotype: A single base separates this from a much larger clone, so it may be a read error. The chain links TRBV6-5 to TRBJ2-7, with no clear D. Between the trimmed V and J ends, which lost 7 bases and 3 bases, there was a span of 16 bases. CDR3 length: 14 residues. CDR1 is MNHEY and CDR2 is SVGAGI in the germline V gene. Here the CDR3 DNA reads TGTGCCAGCAATATACATGAGTCGTTCTACGAGCAGTACTTC. As protein: CASNIHESFYEQYF.

A note on this clonotype: Since a much larger clone is just one base distant, this may be a read error. J is TRBJ2-2 and V is TRBV14, with D unclear. The germline V gene encodes CDR1 SGHDN and CDR2 FVKESK. There are 17 residues in the CDR3. V lost 3 bases and J lost 0, with 14 bases in between. DNA for the CDR3: TGTGCCAGCAGCCAGGGGTATCTGGACGCGAACACCGGGGAGCTGTTTTTT. The encoded protein is CASSQGYLDANTGELFF. Together with reference TRBV14 and TRBJ2-2, the CDR3 gives the full variable domain: EAGVTQFPSHSVIEKGQTVTLRCDPISGHDNLYWYRRVMGKEIKFLLHFVKESKQDESGMPNNRFLAERTGGTYSTLKVQPAELEDSGVYFCASSQGYLDANTGELFFGEGSRLTVL.

In its sample, this clonotype was seen many times. The rearrangement uses TRBV24-1 and TRBJ2-7, with 7 bases aligning to TRBD1. With 10 bases clipped from V and 4 bases from J, the junction kept 6 bases outside the gene matches. The CDR3 contains 12 residues. CDR1 is KGHDR and CDR2 is SFDVKD in the germline V gene. The CDR3 region has the DNA TGTGCCACGGGACAGAACGGGTACGAGCAGTACTTC. Translation: CATGQNGYEQYF.

Of note for this clonotype: One junction end disagrees with the germline gene, perhaps due to a read error. The chain uses TRBV5-6 and TRBJ2-3, with 9 bases that match TRBD1. Germline CDR1 reads SGHDT; CDR2 reads YYEEEE. The CDR3 contains 18 residues. CDR3 loop: CARSLERETGGLSETQYF. For the CDR3, the DNA is TGTGCCAGAAGCTTAGAGCGTGAAACAGGGGGCTTGTCAGAGACGCAGTATTTT.

Regarding this clonotype: This clone may be a read error of a much larger clone one base away. The chain employs TRBV12-3 or TRBV12-4 and TRBJ2-3; TRBD2 matches at 11 bases. The CDR3 is 14 amino acids. DNA for the CDR3: TGTGCCGGCAGCCAGACTAGCGGGGTCCTAAGGCAGTATTTT. Amino acids: CAGSQTSGVLRQYF.

This clonotype was observed a few times. The chain links TRBV7-9 to TRBJ2-2; D unresolved. The CDR3 consists of 12 residues. The germline gives CDR1 SEHNR, CDR2 FQNEAQ (reference sequence). V lost 2 bases and J 10 bases, leaving 8 bases between the germline ends. The CDR3 loop is CASSLFSEELFF. In DNA form, the CDR3 reads TGTGCCAGCAGCTTATTTTCCGAGGAGCTGTTTTTT.

The CDR3 DNA reads as TGTGCCAGCAGTTTCGGTAGCAATCAGCCCCAGCATTTT. Protein product: CASSFGSNQPQHF. J is TRBJ1-5 and V is TRBV12-3 or TRBV12-4; D remains ambiguous. This CDR3 is 13 amino acids long. The germline V and J ends were trimmed by 3 bases and 0 bases, with 3 bases remaining between them.

Points on this clonotype: A read error may explain this, as a much larger clone is one base away. J is TRBJ2-1 and V is TRBV28; D is ambiguous. There are 12 residues in the CDR3. The germline CDR1 and CDR2 sequences are MDHEN and SYDVKM. The V end was cut by 3 bases, the J end by 15 bases, with 15 bases between. CDR3 loop: CASSLWVGPGFF. The CDR3 DNA sequence: TGTGCCAGCAGTTTGTGGGTAGGGCCTGGGTTCTTC.

V is TRBV5-1 and J is TRBJ2-1; TRBD1 matches at 7 bases. The CDR3 extends over 14 amino acids. V lost 3 bases and J lost 5; bases outside the gene matches: 5. The germline CDR1 and CDR2 sequences are SGHRS and YFSETQ. The CDR3 here is CASSWGQFHNEQFF. In DNA, the CDR3 is TGCGCCAGCAGCTGGGGACAGTTTCACAATGAGCAGTTCTTC.

About this clonotype: An end of the junction does not agree with germline; a read error may underlie this. CDR3 coding DNA: TGTGCCAGCATGATGTTTGATGCGCCGGGACAGGCTTCCGAGCAGTATTTC. This encodes CASMMFDAPGQASEQYF. The chain recombines TRBV6-1 with TRBJ2-7, with 8 bases fitting TRBD1. Germline CDR1 reads MNHNS; CDR2 reads SASEGT. The CDR3 is 17 amino acids.

This clonotype has at least ten counts. This chain connects TRBV6-5 to TRBJ2-1; D is unclear. Per the germline V gene, CDR1 is MNHEY and CDR2 is SVGAGI. This CDR3 has 15 amino acids. The V end was cut by 2 bases, the J end by 9 bases, with 17 bases between. The CDR3 nucleotides read TGTGCCAGCAGTTACGCTATGGACCCCTGGGTTGAGCAGTTCTTC. It encodes CASSYAMDPWVEQFF.

This clonotype has ten or more counts. The chain is built from TRBV28 and TRBJ2-2; D is ambiguous. This CDR3 contains 15 residues. CDR1 and CDR2 (germline): MDHEN, SYDVKM. Trimming took 3 bases from V and 5 from J, leaving 13 bases between them. CDR3 region: CASSFVQTGTGELFF. CDR3 nucleotide sequence: TGTGCCAGCAGTTTTGTACAGACCGGGACCGGGGAGCTGTTTTTT.

Points on this clonotype: Without the conserved terminal phenylalanine or tryptophan, this CDR3 likely stems from a read error. CDR3: CTSSSRGQGKRQETQYL. DNA of the CDR3: TGTACCAGCAGCTCGCGAGGACAGGGAAAGCGGCAAGAGACCCAGTACCTC. V gene TRBV11-2 combines with J gene TRBJ2-5, with 8 bases lining up with TRBD1. Per germline, CDR1 SGHAT and CDR2 FQNNGV. The CDR3 consists of 17 residues.

This clonotype was observed a single time. The junction differs from germline at one of its ends, possibly a read error. The chain combines TRBV25-1 with TRBJ2-5, with a possible D match to TRBD1 (6 bases). Germline CDR1 is MGHDK and CDR2 is SYGVNS. The CDR3 runs 12 residues. The CDR3 reads CAIEGDQETQYF. CDR3 DNA sequence: TGCGCCATCGAGGGGGACCAAGAGACCCAGTACTTC.

About this clonotype: A much larger clone sits a single nucleotide away, making a read error possible. This sequence joins TRBV6-1 and TRBJ1-4; tentatively, D is TRBD1 (5 bases). There are 13 residues in the CDR3. Germline V gene sequence: CDR1 MNHNS, CDR2 SASEGT. Trimming took 6 bases from V and 8 from J, leaving 13 bases between them. Here the CDR3 DNA reads TGTGCCAGCAGCATGCAGGGTCGGGAAAAACTGTTTTTT. Amino acid sequence: CASSMQGREKLFF.

This clonotype was detected many times. This sequence joins TRBV10-3 and TRBJ2-7; 8 bases fit TRBD1. The germline V gene encodes CDR1 ENHRY and CDR2 SYGVKD. The trim removed 4 bases at V and 6 bases at J, leaving 5 bases unmatched. CDR3 length: 13 amino acids. CDR3 nucleotide sequence: TGTGCCATCAGTGGTCAGGGGGCTAGCGAGCAGTACTTC. It specifies CAISGQGASEQYF.

Of note for this clonotype: The conserved phenylalanine or tryptophan is not found at the CDR3 terminus, so this likely reflects a read error. The genes are TRBV6-5 and TRBJ1-2; 10 bases fit TRBD1. The CDR3 sequence is 13 residues long. From germline, CDR1 is MNHEY and CDR2 SVGAGI. J was trimmed by 6 bases and V by 6 bases; bases with no gene match: 4. The CDR3 loop reads CASSPGQGDGYTV. The CDR3 bases are TGTGCCAGCAGCCCCGGACAGGGGGATGGCTACACCGTC.

Remarks on this clonotype: One end of the junction varies from germline; a read error may be responsible. The chain combines TRBV28 with TRBJ1-2; D remains ambiguous. CDR1 and CDR2 from the germline V gene are MDHEN and SYDVKM. The CDR3 covers 13 residues. CDR3 amino acids: CTSSPLYDYGYTF. The DNA for the CDR3 is TGTACCAGCAGCCCTTTGTATGACTACGGCTACACCTTC.

This clonotype was counted ten times or more. The J gene is TRBJ1-5, the V gene TRBV4-1; unclear D gene. Deletions cut 0 bases from V and 0 bases from J, with 9 bases between. This CDR3 contains 16 residues. In germline, CDR1 is MGHRA, CDR2 YSYEKL. In nucleotides, the CDR3 is TGCGCCAGCAGCCAAGATCCCGGGAATAGCAATCAGCCCCAGCATTTT. Residues: CASSQDPGNSNQPQHF.

This chain links TRBV29-1 with TRBJ1-2; 8 nucleotides align to TRBD1. The germline CDR1 and CDR2 sequences are SQVTM and ANQGSEA. CDR3 length: 11 amino acids. The V segment lost 6 bases and the J segment 6 bases; nucleotides outside the gene matches: 3. Here the CDR3 reads CSVRTGNGYTF. For the CDR3, the DNA is TGCAGCGTCAGGACAGGGAATGGCTACACCTTC.

Concerning this clonotype: The CDR3 does not end in the conserved phenylalanine or tryptophan, so this is likely a read error. The chain combines TRBV11-2 with TRBJ2-2; D perhaps matches TRBD2 (5 bases). Germline CDR1 SGHAT, CDR2 FQNNGV. The CDR3 runs 15 residues. The CDR3 region has the DNA TGTGTCAGCAGCTTAGGCAGGAGGAGAACGGGGGAGCTGTTTTAT. Protein product: CVSSLGRRRTGELFY.

Remarks on this clonotype: At one end the junction does not follow the germline gene, possibly because of a read error. This chain joins TRBV30 and TRBJ1-5; possibly TRBD1 for D (5 bases). The CDR3 spans 13 residues. Germline values: CDR1 GTSNPN, CDR2 SVGIG (reference sequence). CDR3 loop: CAWSVEGNQSQHF. For the CDR3, the DNA is TGTGCCTGGAGTGTAGAGGGGAATCAGTCCCAGCATTTT.